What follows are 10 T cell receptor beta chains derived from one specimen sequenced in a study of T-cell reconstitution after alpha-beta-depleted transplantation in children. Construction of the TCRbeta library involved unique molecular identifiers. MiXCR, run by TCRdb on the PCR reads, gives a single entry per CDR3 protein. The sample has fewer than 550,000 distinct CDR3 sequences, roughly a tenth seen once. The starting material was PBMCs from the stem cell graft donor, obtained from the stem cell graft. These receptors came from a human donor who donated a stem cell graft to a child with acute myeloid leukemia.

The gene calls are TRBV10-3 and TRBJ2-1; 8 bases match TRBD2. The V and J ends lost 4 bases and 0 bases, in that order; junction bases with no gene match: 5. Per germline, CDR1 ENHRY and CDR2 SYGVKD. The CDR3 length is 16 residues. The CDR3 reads CAISGTSGSSYNEQFF. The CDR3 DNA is TGTGCCATCAGTGGGACCAGCGGGAGCTCCTACAATGAGCAGTTCTTC.

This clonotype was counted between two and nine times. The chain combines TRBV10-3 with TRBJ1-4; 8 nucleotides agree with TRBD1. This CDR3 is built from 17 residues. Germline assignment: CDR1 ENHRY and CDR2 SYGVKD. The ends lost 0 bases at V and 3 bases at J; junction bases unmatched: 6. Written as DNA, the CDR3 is TGTGCCATCAGTGAGTCTGACAGGGGAAGAGCTAATGAAAAACTGTTTTTT. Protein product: CAISESDRGRANEKLFF.

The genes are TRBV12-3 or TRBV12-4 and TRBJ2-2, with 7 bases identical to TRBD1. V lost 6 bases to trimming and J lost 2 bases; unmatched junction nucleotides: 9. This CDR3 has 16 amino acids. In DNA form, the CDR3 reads TGTGCCAGCAGCCCTTGGACAGGAACAAACACCGGGGAGCTGTTTTTT. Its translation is CASSPWTGTNTGELFF.

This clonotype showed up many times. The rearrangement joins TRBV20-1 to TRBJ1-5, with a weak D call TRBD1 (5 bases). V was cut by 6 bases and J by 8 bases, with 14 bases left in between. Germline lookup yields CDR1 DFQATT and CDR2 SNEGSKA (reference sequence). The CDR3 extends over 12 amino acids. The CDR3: CSAVTGGEPQHF. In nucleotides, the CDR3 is TGCAGTGCCGTAACTGGGGGAGAGCCCCAGCATTTT.

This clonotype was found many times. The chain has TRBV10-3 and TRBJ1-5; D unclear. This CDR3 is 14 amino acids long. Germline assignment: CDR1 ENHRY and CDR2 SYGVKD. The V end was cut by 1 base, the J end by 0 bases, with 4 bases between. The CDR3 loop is CAISEFDSNQPQHF. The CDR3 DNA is TGTGCCATCAGTGAGTTTGATAGCAATCAGCCCCAGCATTTT.

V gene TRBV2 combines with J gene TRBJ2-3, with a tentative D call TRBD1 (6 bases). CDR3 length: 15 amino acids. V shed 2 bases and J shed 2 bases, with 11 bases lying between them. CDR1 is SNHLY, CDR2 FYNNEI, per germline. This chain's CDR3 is CASSERVGATDTQYF. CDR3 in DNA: TGTGCCAGCAGTGAAAGGGTGGGGGCCACAGATACGCAGTATTTT.

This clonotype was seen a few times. The CDR3 nucleotides are TGTGCCAGTAGTATTGGGACTAGCGGAAGCTCCTACAATGAGCAGTTCTTC. The encoded protein is CASSIGTSGSSYNEQFF. The rearrangement uses TRBV19 and TRBJ2-1; TRBD2 aligns across 11 bases. CDR1 and CDR2 from the germline V gene are LNHDA and SQIVND (reference sequence). The CDR3 loop spans 17 amino acids. V lost 3 bases, J lost 0 bases, and 4 bases stayed unmatched.

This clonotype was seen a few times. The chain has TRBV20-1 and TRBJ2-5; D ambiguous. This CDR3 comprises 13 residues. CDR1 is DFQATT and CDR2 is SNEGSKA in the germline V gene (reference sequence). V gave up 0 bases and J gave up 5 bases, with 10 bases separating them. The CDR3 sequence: CSARDLWTETQYF. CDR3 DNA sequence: TGCAGTGCTAGAGATCTCTGGACGGAGACCCAGTACTTC.

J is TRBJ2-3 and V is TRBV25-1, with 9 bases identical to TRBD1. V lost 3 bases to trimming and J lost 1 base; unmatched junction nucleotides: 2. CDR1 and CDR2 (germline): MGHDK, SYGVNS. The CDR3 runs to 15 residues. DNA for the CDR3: TGTGCCAGCAGTGATTGGACAGGGGGCACAGATACGCAGTATTTT. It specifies CASSDWTGGTDTQYF.

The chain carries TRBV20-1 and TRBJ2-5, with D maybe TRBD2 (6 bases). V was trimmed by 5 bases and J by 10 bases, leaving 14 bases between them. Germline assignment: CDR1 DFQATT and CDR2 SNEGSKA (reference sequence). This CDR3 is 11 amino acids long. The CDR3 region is CSAGETEGQYF. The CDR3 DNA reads TGCAGTGCTGGCGAGACGGAGGGCCAGTACTTC.